The subject of this entry is one T cell receptor beta chain. Its cognate antigen is unknown. This record belongs to a study of PD-1 blockade in classical Hodgkin lymphoma. Study overall: Patients were treated with nivolumab at 3 mg/kg, and this was given intravenously every 2 weeks. Notes on the study in general: Reports indicated that newly diagnosed patients had lower baseline TCR diversity than healthy donors did. With CD4+ cells, TCR diversity rose significantly by C4D1, but not with CD8+ cells.

In germline, CDR1 is SGHRS, CDR2 YFSETQ. J was trimmed by 1 base and V by 1 base; bases with no gene match: 5. The CDR3 has 16 amino acids. The table came from immunoSEQ multiplex PCR; TCRdb's copy has only in-frame clones and leaves some out. The sample contains around 60,000 clones, roughly nine tenths of which appear only once. Time point here: cycle 4 day 1 (C4D1), after five to seven weeks of nivolumab. Following autologous stem cell transplantation, relapse occurred in every patient, and exposure to brentuximab vedotin varied. The chain carries TRBV5-1 and TRBJ1-1; TRBD1 matches 9 bases. This receptor was taken from a human donor with classical Hodgkin lymphoma. Sequenced material: peripheral blood mononuclear cells (PBMCs), taken before the fourth cycle of nivolumab. The CDR3 DNA reads TGCGCCAGCAGCTTGTCACAGGGGGCCCAGAACACTGAAGCTTTCTTT. It codes for CASSLSQGAQNTEAFF.